These T cell receptor beta chains were read from a single sample in a study of CD8 T cells in ankylosing spondylitis. TCRdb recomputed calls from the 5' RACE reads with MiXCR, one row per CDR3 protein. The sample lists around 250,000 distinct CDR3 sequences, roughly a third occurring once. Sequencing input: blood, either unsorted or a sorted T cell fraction (not recorded which). The receptors were gathered from a male donor with ankylosing spondylitis or in good health (not recorded which). Each CDR3 is given with its conserved first and last residue. The order of the fields is CDR3 protein, CDR3 DNA, V gene, clone size, J gene, D gene. D genes are given only for firm matches. The size field is filled for only some rows; it gives once, few, many or a size class.

CASSLDYRRGRAQETQYF | TGTGCCAGCAGCTTAGATTATAGGAGAGGGAGAGCCCAAGAGACCCAGTACTTC | TRBV11-1 | NA | TRBJ2-5 | NA
CSVGGGVVEQFF | TGCAGCGTTGGTGGGGGGGTGGTTGAGCAGTTCTTC | TRBV29-1 | NA | TRBJ2-1 | TRBD2
CASSRWQGGYEQYF | TGTGCCAGCAGCCGTTGGCAGGGAGGGTACGAGCAGTACTTC | TRBV7-2 | few | TRBJ2-7 | TRBD2
CASSPIENPHEQFF | TGTGCCAGCAGCCCCATCGAAAACCCCCATGAGCAGTTCTTC | TRBV11-3 | once | TRBJ2-1 | NA
CASSLSGNYEQYF | TGTGCCAGCAGCTTGTCGGGGAACTACGAGCAGTACTTC | TRBV27 | NA | TRBJ2-7 | NA
CASTIGRTLTQEDGYTF | TGTGCCAGCACCATAGGGCGAACCTTGACACAAGAGGATGGCTACACCTTC | TRBV12-3/TRBV12-4 | NA | TRBJ1-2 | NA
CSASTGTGKNIQYF | TGCAGTGCTTCAACAGGCACTGGCAAAAACATTCAGTACTTC | TRBV20-1 | few | TRBJ2-4 | NA
CASSLGAANYGYTF | TGTGCCAGCAGTTTAGGGGCCGCTAACTATGGCTACACCTTC | TRBV12-3/TRBV12-4 | few | TRBJ1-2 | NA
CASSSPGQGGEQYF | TGTGCCAGCAGTTCCCCGGGACAGGGGGGCGAGCAGTACTTC | TRBV6-5 | NA | TRBJ2-7 | TRBD1
CSVGEGNRYEQYF | TGCAGCGTTGGAGAAGGAAATAGGTACGAGCAGTACTTC | TRBV29-1 | NA | TRBJ2-7 | NA
CASRMTGLTDTQYF | TGTGCCAGCAGGATGACTGGCCTTACAGATACGCAGTATTTT | TRBV12-3/TRBV12-4 | few | TRBJ2-3 | NA
CASSLRLDPLNEQFF | TGTGCCAGCAGCTTGAGGCTGGACCCACTCAATGAGCAGTTCTTC | TRBV11-2 | NA | TRBJ2-1 | NA
CASSSGGYSTDTQYF | TGCGCCAGCAGCTCCGGGGGCTATAGCACAGATACGCAGTATTTT | TRBV5-1 | NA | TRBJ2-3 | NA
CASDRGLADSNEQFF | TGTGCCTCCGACAGAGGTCTAGCGGACTCCAATGAGCAGTTCTTC | TRBV7-8 | NA | TRBJ2-1 | TRBD2
CASSPGASSYNEQFF | TGTGCCAGCAGCCCCGGGGCGAGCTCCTACAATGAGCAGTTCTTC | TRBV5-4 | NA | TRBJ2-1 | NA
CASSLDLNEQYF | TGCGCCAGCAGCTTGGATTTAAACGAGCAGTACTTC | TRBV5-1 | few | TRBJ2-7 | NA
CSARGPPSGTRLGQYF | TGCAGTGCTAGAGGGCCCCCGTCTGGGACTCGGCTAGGGCAGTACTTC | TRBV20-1 | few | TRBJ2-7 | NA
CSAPTGAEAFF | TGCAGTGCTCCTACAGGGGCTGAAGCTTTCTTT | TRBV20-1 | NA | TRBJ1-1 | TRBD1
CASSWTGTRGGSYNEQFF | TGCGCCAGCAGCTGGACCGGGACTCGGGGGGGCTCCTACAATGAGCAGTTCTTC | TRBV5-1 | NA | TRBJ2-1 | TRBD2
CSARGGRGGADTQYF | TGCAGTGCTAGAGGCGGCCGGGGGGGCGCAGATACGCAGTATTTT | TRBV20-1 | few | TRBJ2-3 | TRBD2
CASNLRGPLPEQYF | TGTGCCAGCAACTTGAGGGGACCCCTACCCGAGCAGTACTTC | TRBV28 | NA | TRBJ2-7 | NA
CASSRAPDTEAFF | TGCGCCAGCAGCCGGGCCCCGGACACTGAAGCTTTCTTT | TRBV5-1 | few | TRBJ1-1 | NA
CSAIVQDRVYNEQFF | TGCAGTGCTATAGTCCAGGACAGGGTCTACAATGAGCAGTTCTTC | TRBV20-1 | NA | TRBJ2-1 | TRBD1
CASSEWTGGPPQHF | TGTGCCAGTAGTGAGTGGACAGGGGGCCCGCCCCAGCATTTT | TRBV6-1 | few | TRBJ1-5 | TRBD1
CASSDGTGNTEAFF | TGTGCCAGCAGCGACGGGACAGGGAACACTGAAGCTTTCTTT | TRBV5-6 | NA | TRBJ1-1 | TRBD1
CASSRRTSGGTYNEQFF | TGTGCCAGCAGCCGACGGACTAGCGGGGGAACGTACAATGAGCAGTTCTTC | TRBV12-3/TRBV12-4 | few | TRBJ2-1 | TRBD2
CASSPSGQGYEQYF | TGCGCCAGCAGCCCCAGTGGACAGGGCTACGAGCAGTACTTC | TRBV5-1 | NA | TRBJ2-7 | TRBD1
CASSLDSDTQYF | TGTGCCAGCAGCCTGGACTCGGATACGCAGTATTTT | TRBV7-2 | few | TRBJ2-3 | NA
CASSYNRGYEQYF | TGTGCCAGCAGTTATAACAGGGGGTACGAGCAGTACTTC | TRBV6-2/TRBV6-3 | NA | TRBJ2-7 | TRBD1
CASSSGQPDNYGYTF | TGTGCCAGCAGTTCGGGACAGCCGGATAACTATGGCTACACCTTC | TRBV28 | NA | TRBJ1-2 | TRBD1
CAIYGAGYTF | TGTGCCATCTACGGGGCTGGCTACACCTTC | TRBV10-3 | NA | TRBJ1-2 | NA
CSVRGLAGLWEQFF | TGCAGCGTTAGGGGACTAGCGGGTCTTTGGGAGCAGTTCTTC | TRBV29-1 | NA | TRBJ2-1 | TRBD2
CASSPVGQRNTEAFF | TGCGCCAGCAGCCCGGTGGGGCAGAGGAACACTGAAGCTTTCTTT | TRBV5-1 | NA | TRBJ1-1 | NA
CASSPRRAGEKLFF | TGTGCCAGTAGCCCTAGGAGGGCCGGCGAAAAACTGTTTTTT | TRBV19 | NA | TRBJ1-4 | NA
CASSYGAGVEDEQYF | TGTGCCAGCAGTTACGGCGCGGGGGTTGAGGACGAGCAGTACTTC | TRBV6-5 | few | TRBJ2-7 | TRBD2
CASSYSEGTDTQYF | TGTGCCAGCAGTTACTCTGAAGGCACAGATACGCAGTATTTT | TRBV6-5 | NA | TRBJ2-3 | NA
CASSFRPARTRSDTQYF | TGTGCCAGCAGCTTCCGACCCGCCCGGACTAGGTCAGATACGCAGTATTTT | TRBV5-6 | NA | TRBJ2-3 | TRBD2
CSARLIILGTGDATQYF | TGCAGTGCTAGATTAATCATCCTGGGCACCGGGGATGCGACCCAGTACTTC | TRBV20-1 | few | TRBJ2-5 | NA
CASSLGLGAYEQYF | TGTGCCAGCAGTTTAGGGTTAGGCGCCTACGAGCAGTACTTC | TRBV12-3/TRBV12-4 | NA | TRBJ2-7 | NA
CATSEGQGIQETQYF | TGTGCCACCAGTGAGGGACAGGGGATTCAGGAGACCCAGTACTTC | TRBV24-1 | few | TRBJ2-5 | TRBD1
CASSPGQGIEQYF | TGTGCCAGCTCACCGGGACAGGGGATCGAGCAGTACTTC | TRBV18 | NA | TRBJ2-7 | TRBD1
CAISEPMTGPSYEQYF | TGTGCCATCAGTGAGCCGATGACAGGGCCCTCCTACGAGCAGTACTTC | TRBV10-3 | few | TRBJ2-7 | TRBD1
CASSTRTGQDTEAFF | TGTGCCAGCAGTACCCGGACAGGGCAGGACACTGAAGCTTTCTTT | TRBV27 | few | TRBJ1-1 | TRBD1
CASSEVGGMEPQHF | TGTGCCAGCAGTGAAGTGGGGGGGATGGAGCCCCAGCATTTT | TRBV2 | NA | TRBJ1-5 | NA
CASSFEGQGDGTGELFF | TGCGCCAGCAGCTTCGAAGGGCAGGGGGACGGCACCGGGGAGCTGTTTTTT | TRBV5-1 | NA | TRBJ2-2 | TRBD1
CAWTVGGNEQYF | TGTGCCTGGACTGTAGGGGGCAACGAGCAGTACTTC | TRBV30 | NA | TRBJ2-7 | TRBD1
CASSPGWFSTDTQYF | TGTGCCAGCAGCCCAGGGTGGTTTAGCACAGATACGCAGTATTTT | TRBV9 | many | TRBJ2-3 | NA
CASSAGDVAFF | TGTGCCAGCAGCGCAGGGGACGTAGCTTTCTTT | TRBV3-1 | NA | TRBJ1-1 | NA
CSVSLGNAGELFF | TGCAGCGTTTCCTTGGGTAATGCCGGGGAGCTGTTTTTT | TRBV29-1 | few | TRBJ2-2 | NA
CASSPGQANTGELFF | TGCGCCAGCAGCCCCGGACAGGCGAACACCGGGGAGCTGTTTTTT | TRBV5-1 | NA | TRBJ2-2 | TRBD1
CASSLGTGMNTEAFF | TGTGCCAGCAGCTTAGGGACAGGCATGAACACTGAAGCTTTCTTT | TRBV7-8 | NA | TRBJ1-1 | TRBD1
CSARMGALQETQYF | TGCAGTGCTAGGATGGGGGCCCTACAAGAGACCCAGTACTTC | TRBV20-1 | many | TRBJ2-5 | NA
CASSPSGERQPQHF | TGTGCCAGCTCACCATCCGGGGAGCGTCAGCCCCAGCATTTT | TRBV18 | NA | TRBJ1-5 | NA
CSARTAYEQYF | TGCAGTGCTAGAACAGCCTACGAGCAGTACTTC | TRBV20-1 | many | TRBJ2-7 | NA
CASSVALGEALTGELFF | TGTGCCAGCAGCGTAGCTCTTGGGGAGGCCCTAACCGGGGAGCTGTTTTTT | TRBV9 | NA | TRBJ2-2 | NA
CASSTLRANTEAFF | TGTGCCAGCAGTACCCTCAGGGCGAACACTGAAGCTTTCTTT | TRBV6-1 | NA | TRBJ1-1 | NA
CASRVSGATEAFF | TGTGCCAGCAGGGTGTCGGGAGCGACTGAAGCTTTCTTT | TRBV3-1 | NA | TRBJ1-1 | NA
CSVSRDTDSGANVLTF | TGCAGCGTCAGCCGGGACACCGACTCTGGGGCCAACGTCCTGACTTTC | TRBV29-1 | many | TRBJ2-6 | NA
CASSPGLAGGPGTDTQYF | TGTGCCAGCAGCCCAGGACTAGCGGGGGGCCCGGGCACAGATACGCAGTATTTT | TRBV14 | few | TRBJ2-3 | TRBD2